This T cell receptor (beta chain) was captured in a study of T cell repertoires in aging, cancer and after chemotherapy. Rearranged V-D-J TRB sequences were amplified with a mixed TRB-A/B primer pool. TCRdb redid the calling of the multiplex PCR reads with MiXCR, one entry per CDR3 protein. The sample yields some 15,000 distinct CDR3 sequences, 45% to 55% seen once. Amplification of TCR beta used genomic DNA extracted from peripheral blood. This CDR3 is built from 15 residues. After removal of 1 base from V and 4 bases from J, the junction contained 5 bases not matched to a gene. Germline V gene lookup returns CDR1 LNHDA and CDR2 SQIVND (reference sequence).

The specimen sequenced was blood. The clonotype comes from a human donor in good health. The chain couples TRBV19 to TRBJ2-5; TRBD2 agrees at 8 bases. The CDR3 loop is CASSIGGSGTETQYF. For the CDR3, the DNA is TGTGCCAGTAGTATAGGGGGTAGCGGGACAGAGACCCAGTACTTC.